This T cell receptor (beta chain) was obtained from a study of T cell responses to AZD1222 COVID-19 vaccine. This clone is a singleton in its sample. Its cognate antigen is unknown. The study's findings and limits: Researchers report vaccine-associated CD4 TCRs spanning spike, with dominance at 160-218 and 743-854. At study baseline, merely six AZD1222 recipients were seropositive. Epitopes outside B.1.351 and B.1.1.7 mutated regions reportedly drew nearly half of spike TCRs.

Germline CDR1 reads SGHRS; CDR2 reads YFSETQ. V shed 0 bases and J shed 0 bases, with 9 bases lying between them. The CDR3 runs to 16 residues. Here immunoSEQ multiplex PCR was the method, and the copy in TCRdb shows in-frame clones only, minus some. The sample has some 84,000 clones, around nine tenths seen once; the top ten hold 15% to 20%. The rearrangement uses TRBV5-1 and TRBJ1-4, with D unclear. The TCR originated in an adult in good health. This sample comprised peripheral blood, obtained on day 0 of AZD1222 vaccination. CDR3 residues: CASSLVAGSTNEKLFF. CDR3 DNA sequence: TGCGCCAGCAGCTTGGTAGCGGGATCAACTAATGAAAAACTGTTTTTT.